The sequence of this T cell receptor beta chain was determined in a study of intratumoral heterogeneity in liver cancer. Regarding the complete study: Across the full roughly 14-patient cohort, most patients were male and the median age was approximately 59 years. The study combined RNA-seq, DNA sequencing, TCR-seq and SNP array data from multiple regions of hepatocellular carcinoma specimens to study intratumor heterogeneity. Of the approximately 68 multiregional samples collected from roughly 14 HCC patients in the overall cohort, 50 to 55 were tumoral regions and roughly 20 were adjacent nontumoral regions.

Every patient had early-stage hepatocellular carcinoma and went to surgical resection without receiving any prior therapy. Sampled areas lacked macroscopic evidence of necrosis or hemorrhage. Multiple regions from a couple of patients underwent TCR sequencing (ImmunoSeq). Each frozen resection tissue sample was taken at least 1 cm away from every other sample. Samples labelled N came from nontumoral liver tissue adjacent to the tumor. The DNeasy blood and tissue kit was used to extract genomic DNA from bulk tissue. Study-wide findings and limitations: The authors noted a relatively low number of patients and under-sampled tumor-infiltrating lymphocyte representation as limitations.

Using the immunoSEQ assay, the TCR beta chain CDR3 regions were sequenced from genomic DNA. Rearranged VDJ segments were amplified with primers that anneal to V and J segments. As for the original processing: The ImmunoSeq Analyzer software was used to compute clonality and richness metrics. Differentially abundant clones between regions were identified using Fisher's exact test plus a beta-binomial method for added stringency. In its TCRdb copy, this immuneACCESS table keeps in-frame sequences only and misses some clones. Where compared with another copy, unresolved V genes explain less than half of these, and the others have no known cause. V, J and clone size were drawn from that table, and D and trimming were deduced from the DNA. This sample gives around 5,400 clones in total; approximately 73% of them show up just once. 22% of the sample is held by the ten biggest clonotypes. The germline V gene provides CDR1 SGHDT and CDR2 YYEEEE. Reading from cysteine to phenylalanine, the CDR3 counts 17 amino acids. The retained sequence is limited to the CDR3, 51 bases, with the frame set at the first base. Trimming removed 0 bases from V and 0 bases from J, leaving 15 bases between the germline ends.

A remark on this clone: Its target antigen remains unknown. Base qualities are missing; no much larger clone stands one base away.

The TCR sequence derives from a man in his 70s with hepatocellular carcinoma. The specimen was tumor-adjacent normal tissue, collected before any cancer treatment. The chain couples TRBV5-6 to TRBJ1-1, with the D gene not confidently named. The DNA reads as follows: TGTGCCAGCAGCTTGGGGCTCTTGGACGGGATGAACACTGAAGCTTTCTTT. Translated, it gives CASSLGLLDGMNTEAFF.